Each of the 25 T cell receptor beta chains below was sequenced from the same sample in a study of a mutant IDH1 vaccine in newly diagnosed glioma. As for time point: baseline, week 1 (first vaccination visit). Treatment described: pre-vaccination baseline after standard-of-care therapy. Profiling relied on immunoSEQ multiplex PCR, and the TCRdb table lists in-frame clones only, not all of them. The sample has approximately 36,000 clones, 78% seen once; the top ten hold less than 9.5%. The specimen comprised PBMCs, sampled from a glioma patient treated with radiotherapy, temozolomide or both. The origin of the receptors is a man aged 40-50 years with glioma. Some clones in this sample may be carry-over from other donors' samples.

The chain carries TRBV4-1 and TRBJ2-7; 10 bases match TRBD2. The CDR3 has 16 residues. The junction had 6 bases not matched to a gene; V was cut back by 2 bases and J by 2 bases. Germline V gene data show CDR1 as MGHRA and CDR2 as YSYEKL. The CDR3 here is CASSQLISGGTYEQYF. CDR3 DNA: TGCGCCAGCAGCCAACTTATTAGCGGGGGGACCTACGAGCAGTACTTC.

CDR3 in amino acids: CASSQGGGSTYEQYF. The CDR3 nucleotides are TGCGCCAGCAGCCAAGGAGGGGGAAGTACCTACGAGCAGTACTTC. The chain is built from TRBV5-1 and TRBJ2-7, with D perhaps TRBD1 or TRBD2 (6 bases each). Looked up from germline, CDR1 is SGHRS and CDR2 is YFSETQ. The V end lost 4 bases, the J end lost 2 bases, and 16 bases lay between the germline ends. The CDR3 is made up of 15 amino acids.

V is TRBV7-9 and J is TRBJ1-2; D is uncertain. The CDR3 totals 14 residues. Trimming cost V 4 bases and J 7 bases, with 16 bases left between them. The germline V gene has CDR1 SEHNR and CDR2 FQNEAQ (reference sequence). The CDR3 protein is CASSSSIGGIGYTF. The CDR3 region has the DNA TGTGCCAGCAGCTCCTCAATTGGAGGTATTGGCTACACCTTC. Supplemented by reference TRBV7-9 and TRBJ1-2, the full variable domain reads DTGVSQNPRHKITKRGQNVTFRCDPISEHNRLYWYRQTLGQGPEFLTYFQNEAQLEKSRLLSDRFSAERPKGSFSTLEIQRTEQGDSAMYLCASSSSIGGIGYTFGSGTRLTVV.

CDR3 in DNA: TGTGCCATCCAGGCCAGCTCCTATAATTCACCCCTCCACTTT. Amino acids: CAIQASSYNSPLHF. V is TRBV10-3 and J is TRBJ1-6; D call uncertain. The CDR3 consists of 14 residues. The germline V gene has CDR1 ENHRY and CDR2 SYGVKD. The V end was cut by 8 bases, the J end by 0 bases, with 8 bases between.

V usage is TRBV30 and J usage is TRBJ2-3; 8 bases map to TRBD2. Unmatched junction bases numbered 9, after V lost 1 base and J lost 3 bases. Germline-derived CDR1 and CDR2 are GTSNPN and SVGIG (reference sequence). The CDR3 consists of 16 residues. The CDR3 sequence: CAWSEVRGGNTDTQYF. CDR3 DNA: TGTGCCTGGAGTGAGGTTCGCGGGGGGAATACAGATACGCAGTATTTT.

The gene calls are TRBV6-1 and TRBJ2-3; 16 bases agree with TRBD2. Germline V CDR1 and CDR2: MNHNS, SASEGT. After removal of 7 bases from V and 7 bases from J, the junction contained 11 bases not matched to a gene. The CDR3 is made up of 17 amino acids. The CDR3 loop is CASIDPGLAGGLNTQYF. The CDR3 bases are TGTGCCAGCATTGACCCGGGACTAGCGGGGGGGCTTAATACGCAGTATTTT.

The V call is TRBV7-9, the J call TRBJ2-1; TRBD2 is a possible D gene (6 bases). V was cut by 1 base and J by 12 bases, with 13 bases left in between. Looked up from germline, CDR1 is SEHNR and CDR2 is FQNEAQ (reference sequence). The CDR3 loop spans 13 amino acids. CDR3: CASSLDRGTPQFF. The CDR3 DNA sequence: TGTGCCAGCAGCTTAGATCGGGGGACTCCGCAGTTCTTC.

CDR3 bases: TGTGCCAGCAGTGGGACCGACCCCAACTATGGCTACACCTTC. Amino acids: CASSGTDPNYGYTF. The chain couples TRBV7-9 to TRBJ1-2; D perhaps matches TRBD1 (5 bases). V was shortened by 6 bases and J by 2 bases, with 13 bases between the two germline ends. The CDR3 sequence is 14 residues long. CDR1 and CDR2 (germline): SEHNR, FQNEAQ (reference sequence).

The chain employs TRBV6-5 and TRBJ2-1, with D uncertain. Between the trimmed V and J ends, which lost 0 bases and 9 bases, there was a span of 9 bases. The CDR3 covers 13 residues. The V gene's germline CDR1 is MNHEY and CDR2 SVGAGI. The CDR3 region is CASSYSIVGEQFF. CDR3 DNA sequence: TGTGCCAGCAGTTACTCGATTGTGGGTGAGCAGTTCTTC.

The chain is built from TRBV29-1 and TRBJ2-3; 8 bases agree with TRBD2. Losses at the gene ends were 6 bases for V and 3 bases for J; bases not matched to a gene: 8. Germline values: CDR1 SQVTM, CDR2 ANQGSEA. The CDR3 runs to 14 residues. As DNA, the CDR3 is TGCAGCGTCAGATCGGGACTAGAGACAGATACGCAGTATTTT. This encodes CSVRSGLETDTQYF.

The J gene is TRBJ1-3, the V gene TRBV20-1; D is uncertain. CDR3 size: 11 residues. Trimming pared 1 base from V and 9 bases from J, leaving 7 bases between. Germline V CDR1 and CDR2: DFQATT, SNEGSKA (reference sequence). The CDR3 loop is CSARVGRTIYF. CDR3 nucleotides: TGCAGTGCTAGAGTAGGTCGCACCATATATTTT.

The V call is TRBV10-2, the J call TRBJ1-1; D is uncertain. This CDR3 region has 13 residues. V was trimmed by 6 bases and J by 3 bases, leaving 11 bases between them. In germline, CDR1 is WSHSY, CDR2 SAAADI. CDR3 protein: CASSPVRYTEAFF. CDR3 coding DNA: TGCGCCAGCAGCCCCGTCAGATACACTGAAGCTTTCTTT.

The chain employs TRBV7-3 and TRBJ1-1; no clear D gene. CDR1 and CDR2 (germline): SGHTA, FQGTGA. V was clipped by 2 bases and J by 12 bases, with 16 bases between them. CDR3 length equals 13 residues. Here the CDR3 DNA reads TGTGCCAGCAGCTTAGAAGGTGGTGGGCGAACTTTCTTT. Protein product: CASSLEGGGRTFF.

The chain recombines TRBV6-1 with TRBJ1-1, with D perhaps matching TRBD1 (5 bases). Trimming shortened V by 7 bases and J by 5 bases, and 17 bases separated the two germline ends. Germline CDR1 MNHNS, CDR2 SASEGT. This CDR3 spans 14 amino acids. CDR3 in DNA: TGTGCCAGCATAATTGAGGGGCCGGTGACTGAAGCTTTCTTT. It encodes CASIIEGPVTEAFF.

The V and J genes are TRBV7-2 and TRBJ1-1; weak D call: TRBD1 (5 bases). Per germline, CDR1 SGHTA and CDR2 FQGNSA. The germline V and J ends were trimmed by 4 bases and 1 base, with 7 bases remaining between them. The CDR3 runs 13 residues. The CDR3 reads CASSYTGNTEAFF. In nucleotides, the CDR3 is TGTGCCAGCAGCTATACAGGGAACACTGAAGCTTTCTTT.

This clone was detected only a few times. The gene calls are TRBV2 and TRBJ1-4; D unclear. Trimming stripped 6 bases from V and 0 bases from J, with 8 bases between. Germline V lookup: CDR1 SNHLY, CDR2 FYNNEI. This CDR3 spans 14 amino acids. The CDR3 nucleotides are TGTGCCAGCAGGAAGAGTGCAACTAATGAAAAACTGTTTTTT. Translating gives CASRKSATNEKLFF.

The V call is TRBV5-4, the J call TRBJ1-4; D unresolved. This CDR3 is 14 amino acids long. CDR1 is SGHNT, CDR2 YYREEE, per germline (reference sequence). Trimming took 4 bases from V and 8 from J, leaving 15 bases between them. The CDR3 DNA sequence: TGTGCCAGCAGCGAAAGGGCCCTCTCAGAAAAACTGTTTTTT. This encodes CASSERALSEKLFF.

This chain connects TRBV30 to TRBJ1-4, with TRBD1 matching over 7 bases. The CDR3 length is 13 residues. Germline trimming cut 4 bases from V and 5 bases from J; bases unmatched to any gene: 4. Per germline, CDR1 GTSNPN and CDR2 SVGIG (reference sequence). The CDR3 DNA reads TGTGCCTGGAACAGGGGAGTCAATGAAAAACTGTTTTTT. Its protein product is CAWNRGVNEKLFF. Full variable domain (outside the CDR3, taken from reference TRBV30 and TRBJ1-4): SQTIHQWPATLVQPVGSPLSLECTVEGTSNPNLYWYRQAAGRGLQLLFYSVGIGQISSEVPQNLSASRPQDRQFILSSKKLLLSDSGFYLCAWNRGVNEKLFFGSGTQLSVL.

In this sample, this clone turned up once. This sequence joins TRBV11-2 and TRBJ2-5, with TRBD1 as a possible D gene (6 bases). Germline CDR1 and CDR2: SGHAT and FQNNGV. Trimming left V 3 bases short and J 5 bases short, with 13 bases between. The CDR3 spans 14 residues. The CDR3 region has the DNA TGTGCCAGCAGCTTGGACAGCCTTTGGGAGACCCAGTACTTC. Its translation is CASSLDSLWETQYF.

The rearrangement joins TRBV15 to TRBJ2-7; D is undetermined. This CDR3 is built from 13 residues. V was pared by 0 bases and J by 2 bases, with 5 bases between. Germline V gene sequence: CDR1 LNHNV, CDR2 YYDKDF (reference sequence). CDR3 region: CATSRDMAYEQYF. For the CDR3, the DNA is TGTGCCACCAGCAGAGATATGGCCTACGAGCAGTACTTC.

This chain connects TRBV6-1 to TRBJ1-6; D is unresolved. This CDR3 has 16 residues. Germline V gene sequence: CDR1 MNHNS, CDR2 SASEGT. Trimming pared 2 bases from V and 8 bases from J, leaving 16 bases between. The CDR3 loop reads CASSESRGPLYSPLHF. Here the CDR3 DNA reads TGTGCCAGCAGTGAATCCAGAGGGCCCCTCTATTCACCCCTCCACTTT.

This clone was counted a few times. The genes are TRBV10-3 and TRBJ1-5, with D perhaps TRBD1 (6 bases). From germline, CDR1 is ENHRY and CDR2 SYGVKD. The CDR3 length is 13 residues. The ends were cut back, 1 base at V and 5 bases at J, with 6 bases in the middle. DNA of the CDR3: TGTGCCATCAGTGAGTACAGGGATCAGCCCCAGCATTTT. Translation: CAISEYRDQPQHF.

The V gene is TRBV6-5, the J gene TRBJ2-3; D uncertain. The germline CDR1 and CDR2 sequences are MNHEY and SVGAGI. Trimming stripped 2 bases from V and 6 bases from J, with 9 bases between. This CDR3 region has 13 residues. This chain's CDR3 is CASSYRAPDTQYF. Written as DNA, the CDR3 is TGTGCCAGCAGTTACCGCGCTCCGGATACGCAGTATTTT.

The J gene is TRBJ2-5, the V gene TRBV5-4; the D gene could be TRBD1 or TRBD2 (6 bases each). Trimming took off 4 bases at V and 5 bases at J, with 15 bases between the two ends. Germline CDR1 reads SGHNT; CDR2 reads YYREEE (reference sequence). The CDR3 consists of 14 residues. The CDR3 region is CASSPLGGLETQYF. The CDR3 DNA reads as TGTGCCAGCAGCCCCCTTGGGGGGCTGGAGACCCAGTACTTC.

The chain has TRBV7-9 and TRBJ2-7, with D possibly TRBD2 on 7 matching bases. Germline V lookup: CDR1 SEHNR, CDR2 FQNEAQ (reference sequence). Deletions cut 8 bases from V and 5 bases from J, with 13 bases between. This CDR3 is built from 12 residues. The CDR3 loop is CASGRGANEQYF. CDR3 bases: TGTGCCAGCGGACGGGGGGCCAACGAGCAGTACTTC.